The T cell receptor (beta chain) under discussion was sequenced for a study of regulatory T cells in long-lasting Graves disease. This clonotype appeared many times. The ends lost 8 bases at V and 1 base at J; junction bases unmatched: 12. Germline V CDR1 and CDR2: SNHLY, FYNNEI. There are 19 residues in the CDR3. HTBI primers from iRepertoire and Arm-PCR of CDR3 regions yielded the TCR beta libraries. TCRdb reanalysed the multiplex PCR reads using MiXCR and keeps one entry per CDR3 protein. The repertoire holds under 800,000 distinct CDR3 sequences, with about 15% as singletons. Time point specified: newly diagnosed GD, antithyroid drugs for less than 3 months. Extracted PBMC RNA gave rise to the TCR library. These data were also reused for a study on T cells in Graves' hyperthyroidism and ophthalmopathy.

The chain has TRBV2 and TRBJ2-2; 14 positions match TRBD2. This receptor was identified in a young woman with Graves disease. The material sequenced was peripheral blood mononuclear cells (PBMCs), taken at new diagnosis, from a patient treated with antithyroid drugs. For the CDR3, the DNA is TGTGCCAGCGCCATTCCCGGGACTAGCGGGAGTTTGAACACCGGGGAGCTGTTTTTT. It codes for CASAIPGTSGSLNTGELFF.